What follows are 18 T cell receptor beta chains derived from one specimen sequenced in a study of vaccination effects on CD4 cells after COVID-19. No antigen is known for these receptors. TCRdb keeps only in-frame clones here, not all; method: immunoSEQ multiplex PCR. The sample consists of about 23,000 clones, approximately 73% of them appearing once. Viral peptide pools were used in the ViraFEST assay to expand antigen-specific CD4+ T cells, and sequencing came afterward. The authors isolated CD4+ T cells after about 10 days of culture. None of the vaccinated had previously contracted SARS-CoV-2, and their nucleocapsid antibodies tested negative. The sequenced sample was CD4+ T cells from PBMCs cultured with SARS-CoV-2 spike peptides, obtained before COVID-19 vaccination. These receptor sequences come from a human donor who received a COVID-19 vaccine.

J is TRBJ1-4 and V is TRBV4-1, with 8 nucleotides matching TRBD1. V trimming: 2 bases; J trimming: 0 bases; junction bases outside the gene matches: 5. In germline, CDR1 is MGHRA, CDR2 YSYEKL. CDR3 size: 17 residues. CDR3 nucleotide sequence: TGCGCCAGCAGCCAACGGACAGGGAGTGCAACTAATGAAAAACTGTTTTTT. It specifies CASSQRTGSATNEKLFF.

This clone appeared once. CDR3 sequence (DNA): TGCGCCACCTCAGATCCTATCCTCTGCGAGCAGTACTTC. This translates into CATSDPILCEQYF. The V gene is TRBV23-1, the J gene TRBJ2-7; no definite D call. TRBV23-1 is identified as an open reading frame with a role that is uncertain. CDR3 size: 13 residues. V lost 10 bases to trimming and J lost 6 bases, with 19 bases between them.

This clone appeared a few times. This chain connects TRBV11-2 to TRBJ1-2; D gene uncertain. The CDR3 is made up of 14 amino acids. Germline CDR1 SGHAT, CDR2 FQNNGV. Trimming removed 4 bases from V and 6 bases from J, with 15 bases in between. This CDR3 reads CASSSGLEGHGYTF. DNA for the CDR3: TGTGCCAGCAGCTCGGGGTTGGAGGGTCATGGCTACACCTTC.

The chain has TRBV24-1 and TRBJ2-1; the D gene is possibly TRBD2 (6 bases). CDR3 length equals 16 residues. Germline CDR1 reads KGHDR; CDR2 reads SFDVKD. V shed 3 bases and J shed 7 bases, with 18 bases lying between them. CDR3 nucleotides: TGTGCCACCAGTGATCCCCTCGGGACTCTGCGGAATGAGCAGTTCTTC. The encoded protein is CATSDPLGTLRNEQFF.

This clone was observed a few times. This sequence joins TRBV5-6 and TRBJ1-2; 10 nucleotides match TRBD1. Germline loops: CDR1 SGHDT, CDR2 YYEEEE. V shed 4 bases and J 4 bases; nucleotides not matched to a gene: 4. The CDR3 runs to 14 residues. CDR3 region: CASSGQGGSYGYTF. For the CDR3, the DNA is TGTGCCAGCAGCGGACAGGGGGGGAGCTATGGCTACACCTTC.

This chain links TRBV5-1 with TRBJ2-5; 9 positions agree with TRBD2. Germline CDR1 SGHRS, CDR2 YFSETQ. The CDR3 extends over 17 amino acids. V was pared by 8 bases and J by 5 bases, with 19 bases of the junction left unmatched. The CDR3 DNA sequence: TGCGCCAGTCACGGGGTACCGACTAGCGGTAGTGGGGAGACCCAGTACTTC. This encodes CASHGVPTSGSGETQYF.

The gene calls are TRBV25-1 and TRBJ2-7, with 8 bases that match TRBD2. J lost 0 bases, V lost 10 bases, and 11 bases had no gene match. Germline loops: CDR1 MGHDK, CDR2 SYGVNS. This CDR3 contains 15 residues. The CDR3 protein is CATSGGRGDSYEQYF. The CDR3 DNA reads as TGTGCCACCTCGGGGGGGCGGGGGGACTCCTACGAGCAGTACTTC.

This chain uses TRBV11-2 with TRBJ1-1, with D possibly TRBD1 on 5 matching bases. This CDR3 comprises 15 residues. Germline CDR1 and CDR2: SGHAT and FQNNGV. V lost 1 base, J lost 1 base, and 10 bases lay in between. The CDR3 protein is CASSLGQGRNTEAFF. The CDR3 coding sequence is TGTGCCAGCAGCTTAGGCCAGGGCAGGAACACTGAAGCTTTCTTT.

The chain is built from TRBV18 and TRBJ2-7, with TRBD1 identical over 7 bases. With 5 bases clipped from V and 1 base from J, the junction kept 8 bases outside the gene matches. Germline V gives CDR1 KGHSH, CDR2 LQKENI. The CDR3 consists of 15 residues. The CDR3 loop reads CASSGGQVSSYEQYF. The CDR3 nucleotides are TGTGCCAGCTCAGGTGGACAGGTTAGTTCCTACGAGCAGTACTTC.

This clone showed up just once. J is TRBJ2-2 and V is TRBV11-2; D is undetermined. CDR1 and CDR2 (germline): SGHAT, FQNNGV. V shed 2 bases and J shed 3 bases, with 16 bases lying between them. This CDR3 has 17 amino acids. CDR3 residues: CASSLNWRSVDTGELFF. In DNA, the CDR3 is TGTGCCAGCAGCTTAAACTGGCGGAGCGTAGACACCGGGGAGCTGTTTTTT.

The chain uses TRBV7-8 and TRBJ2-7; the match to TRBD1 covers 12 bases. Unmatched junction bases numbered 10, after V lost 6 bases and J lost 4 bases. The length of the CDR3 is 16 residues. From germline, CDR1 is SGHVS and CDR2 FQNEAQ. For the CDR3, the DNA is TGTGCCAGCAGTGCTCGCTGGGGACAGGGGGCTTACGAGCAGTACTTC. Protein: CASSARWGQGAYEQYF.

The gene calls are TRBV15 and TRBJ2-3; D is tentatively TRBD1 or TRBD2 (5 bases each). V was cut by 0 bases and J by 2 bases, with 15 bases left in between. CDR1 and CDR2 from the germline V gene are LNHNV and YYDKDF (reference sequence). The CDR3 is 17 amino acids. The CDR3 sequence is CATSRDVRGSFTDTQYF. CDR3 sequence (DNA): TGTGCCACCAGCAGAGATGTGAGGGGTTCTTTCACAGATACGCAGTATTTT.

V usage is TRBV5-5 and J usage is TRBJ1-5; D unclear. V was shortened by 2 bases and J by 0 bases, with 9 bases between the two germline ends. Germline lookup yields CDR1 SGHKS and CDR2 YYEKEE (reference sequence). The CDR3 spans 15 residues. The CDR3 loop is CASSFRGDSNQPQHF. CDR3 bases: TGTGCCAGCAGCTTCCGAGGAGATAGCAATCAGCCCCAGCATTTT.

V usage is TRBV30 and J usage is TRBJ1-5; weak D call: TRBD1 (6 bases). The CDR3 consists of 13 residues. V was cut by 2 bases and J by 5 bases, with 10 bases left in between. CDR1 and CDR2 from the germline V gene are GTSNPN and SVGIG (reference sequence). The DNA of the CDR3 is TGTGCCTGGAGTCTGGCAGGGGATCAGCCCCAGCATTTT. It is translated as CAWSLAGDQPQHF.

J is TRBJ1-2 and V is TRBV9; D uncertain. Per the germline V gene, CDR1 is SGDLS and CDR2 is YYNGEE. The CDR3 has 12 residues. The germline V and J ends were trimmed by 0 bases and 8 bases, with 8 bases remaining between them. CDR3 sequence: CASSVDGWGYTF. In nucleotides, the CDR3 is TGTGCCAGCAGCGTAGATGGGTGGGGCTACACCTTC.

This clone was found a few times. The DNA of the CDR3 is TGTGCCAGCAGTGAACAGGGAGGCTCTGGGGCCAACGTCCTGACTTTC. Translating gives CASSEQGGSGANVLTF. The chain joins TRBV6-4 to TRBJ2-6; D may match TRBD1 or TRBD2 (6 bases each). CDR1 and CDR2 (germline): MRHNA, SNTAGT. V was pared by 3 bases and J by 0 bases, with 9 bases between. This CDR3 has 16 residues.

The V gene is TRBV28, the J gene TRBJ1-1; D is perhaps TRBD1 (5 bases). This CDR3 has 13 amino acids. Per the germline V gene, CDR1 is MDHEN and CDR2 is SYDVKM. V was trimmed by 3 bases and J by 6 bases, leaving 11 bases between them. CDR3 DNA: TGTGCCAGCAGTTTTCCAGGGATCGCTGAAGCTTTCTTT. Protein: CASSFPGIAEAFF.

The V call is TRBV19, the J call TRBJ2-7, with D unclear. Trimming took 3 bases from V and 2 from J, leaving 8 bases between them. The germline CDR1 and CDR2 sequences are LNHDA and SQIVND (reference sequence). The CDR3 sequence is 13 residues long. CDR3 sequence (DNA): TGTGCCAGTAGTATGGGTCTGCCCTACGAGCAGTACTTC. Protein: CASSMGLPYEQYF.